This T cell receptor (beta chain) was sequenced in a study of blood T cells in healthy people across ages. The CDR3 is 15 amino acids. Looked up from germline, CDR1 is KGHDR and CDR2 is SFDVKD. V was clipped by 5 bases and J by 7 bases; unmatched bases: 7. For the second PCR, which ran for about 6 to 11 cycles, a sample-barcoded 5' primer and a J-beta primer mix were used. TCRdb reanalysed the 5' RACE reads using MiXCR and keeps one entry per CDR3 protein. The sample records about 290,000 distinct CDR3 sequences, around 30% being singletons. The clonotype comes from a woman in her seventies in good health. The chain recombines TRBV24-1 with TRBJ1-4, with TRBD1 identical over 9 bases. Sequencing was performed on blood. DNA for the CDR3: TGTGCCACCAGTGGTCCGGGACAGGGTCCTGAAAAACTGTTTTTT. Translated: CATSGPGQGPEKLFF.